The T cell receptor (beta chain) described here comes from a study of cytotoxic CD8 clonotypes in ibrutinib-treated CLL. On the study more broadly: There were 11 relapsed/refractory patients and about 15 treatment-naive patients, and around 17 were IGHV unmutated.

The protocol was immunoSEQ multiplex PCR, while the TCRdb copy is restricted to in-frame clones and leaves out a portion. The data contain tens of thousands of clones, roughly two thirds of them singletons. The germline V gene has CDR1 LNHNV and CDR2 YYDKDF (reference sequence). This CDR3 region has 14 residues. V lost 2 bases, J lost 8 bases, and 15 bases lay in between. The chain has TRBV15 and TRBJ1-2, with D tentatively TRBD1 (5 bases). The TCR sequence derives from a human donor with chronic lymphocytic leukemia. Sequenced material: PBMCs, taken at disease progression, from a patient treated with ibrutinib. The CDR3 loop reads CATSRPGLVRGYTF. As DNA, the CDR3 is TGTGCCACCAGCAGACCGGGACTCGTCCGGGGCTACACCTTC. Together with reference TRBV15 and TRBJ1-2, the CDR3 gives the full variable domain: DAMVIQNPRYQVTQFGKPVTLSCSQTLNHNVMYWYQQKSSQAPKLLFHYYDKDFNNEADTPDNFQSRRPNTSFCFLDIRSPGLGDTAMYLCATSRPGLVRGYTFGSGTRLTVV.